The rows below give T cell receptor beta chains drawn from one sample of a study of T cells in Graves' hyperthyroidism and ophthalmopathy. TCRdb called the multiplex PCR reads again in MiXCR, with one record for every CDR3 protein. The sample has about 98,000 distinct CDR3 sequences, approximately 42% seen once. The sequenced material came from peripheral blood or thyroid tissue (not recorded which). The receptor set was obtained from a woman aged 25-40 years with Graves' hyperthyroidism. Each CDR3 is given with its conserved first and last residue. D genes are given only for firm matches. Size tells how often a clone was seen (once, few, many) or the class of an expanded clone, and some rows leave it out.

V gene	clone size	D gene	J gene	CDR3 DNA	CDR3 protein
TRBV5-1	few	-	TRBJ1-5	TGCGCCAGCAGCTTGGCCCCAAGCAATCAGCCCCAGCATTTT	CASSLAPSNQPQHF
TRBV4-1	many	TRBD2	TRBJ2-7	TGCGCCAGCAGCCAAGATTGGGAGGGACTAGCCTTCGAGCAGTACTTC	CASSQDWEGLAFEQYF
TRBV7-9	-	-	TRBJ2-5	TGTGCCAGCAGCTTATGGCAGGGCCAAGAGACCCAGTACTTC	CASSLWQGQETQYF
TRBV7-9	-	-	TRBJ2-7	TGTGCCAGCAGCCCCGGGCTTGGGGAGCAGTACTTC	CASSPGLGEQYF
TRBV2	once	TRBD1	TRBJ1-2	TGTGCCAGCAGTGAAGCGCTTGGGACAGGGGGCGAGGGCTATGGCTACACCTTC	CASSEALGTGGEGYGYTF
TRBV3-1	many	-	TRBJ2-7	TGTGCCAGCAGCCATCTGGACGGCGACTACGAGCAGTACTTC	CASSHLDGDYEQYF
TRBV9	many	-	TRBJ2-2	TGTGCCAGCAGCGCGAGAGGGGGGACCGGGGAGCTGTTTTTT	CASSARGGTGELFF
TRBV28	many	-	TRBJ2-5	TGTGCCAGCAGTTCAACCGGGGAGACCCAGTACTTC	CASSSTGETQYF
TRBV7-2	many	-	TRBJ1-6	TGTGCCAGCAGCCACCAGACAGGAAATAATTCACCCCTCCACTTT	CASSHQTGNNSPLHF
TRBV19	many	-	TRBJ1-2	TGTGCCAGCCGGGATTATGGCTACACCTTC	CASRDYGYTF
TRBV28	many	-	TRBJ1-2	TGTGCCAGCGGAAGGGGGGACTATGGCTACACCTTC	CASGRGDYGYTF
TRBV29-1	many	-	TRBJ2-2	TGCAGCGTTGAAGCTATCACCGGGGAGCTGTTTTTT	CSVEAITGELFF
TRBV13	many	-	TRBJ1-3	TGTGCCAGCAGCTTCAGGGTAGCTGGAAACACCATATATTTT	CASSFRVAGNTIYF
TRBV10-1	many	TRBD2	TRBJ2-3	TGCGCCAGCTCCCTAGCGGGAGATTCGGATACGCAGTATTTT	CASSLAGDSDTQYF
TRBV15	-	TRBD1	TRBJ1-3	TGTGCCACCAGCAGAGAGACAGGGGGAAACGCCATATATTTT	CATSRETGGNAIYF
TRBV20-1	many	-	TRBJ1-4	TGCAGTGCTAGAGATCGTGGGGGGCGTGCTATTGTACGTGAAAAACTGTTTTTT	CSARDRGGRAIVREKLFF
TRBV6-1	-	-	TRBJ2-7	TGTGCCAGTACTCGTTGGACGGACATAGGGGGGACCCACGAGCAGTACTTC	CASTRWTDIGGTHEQYF
TRBV28	many	-	TRBJ2-5	TGTGCCAGCAGTTTTGGAGGTTTCGGGACCCAGTACTTC	CASSFGGFGTQYF
TRBV7-9	many	-	TRBJ2-7	TGTGCCAGCAGCCTGAGGGGGAGCTACGAGCAGTACTTC	CASSLRGSYEQYF
TRBV7-2	many	TRBD1	TRBJ2-7	TGTGCCAGCAGCCCTGACAGGGGAAGGAACGAGCAGTACTTC	CASSPDRGRNEQYF
TRBV9	many	TRBD1	TRBJ2-5	TGTGCCAGCAGCGCGGAGGACAGGGCGGAAGAGACCCAGTACTTC	CASSAEDRAEETQYF
TRBV7-8	many	TRBD2	TRBJ2-1	TGTGCCAGCAGCTATAGCGGGAGGGCCCGCAATGAGCAGTTCTTC	CASSYSGRARNEQFF
TRBV7-2	many	TRBD1	TRBJ1-2	TGTGCCAGCAGCCTCGGACAGGGGGCGGGGTATGGCTACACCTTC	CASSLGQGAGYGYTF
TRBV10-3	once	-	TRBJ1-1	TGTGCCACGGAGGGCGCCACCGGGACTGAAGCATTCTTT	CATEGATGTEAFF
TRBV9	many	-	TRBJ1-5	TGTGCCAGCAGCGTCGGGGGGTGGTTTGATCAGCCCCAGCATTTT	CASSVGGWFDQPQHF
TRBV12-3/TRBV12-4	many	TRBD2	TRBJ2-5	TGTGCCAGCAGTCCGCCGGGACTAGCGACCCAAGAGACCCAGTACTTC	CASSPPGLATQETQYF
TRBV2	many	-	TRBJ2-7	TGTGCCAGCATTCCTACGGGGGACAGAGACTACGAGCAGTACTTC	CASIPTGDRDYEQYF
TRBV20-1	-	-	TRBJ2-6	TGCAGTGCTAGAGGGGAGTCGGAAGCTTTC	CSARGESEAF
TRBV10-3	many	-	TRBJ2-7	TGTGCCACCTTACGGTCGGCAGTGGGGATCTACGAGCAGTACTTC	CATLRSAVGIYEQYF
TRBV7-9	few	-	TRBJ2-2	TGTGCCAGCAGCTTAGGTGCGAACACCGGGGAGCTGTCTTGG	CASSLGANTGELSW
TRBV7-3	-	-	TRBJ2-7	TGTGCCAGCAGCCCCCATGGGGGCAGGGTGCGTTCCTACGAGCAGTACTTC	CASSPHGGRVRSYEQYF